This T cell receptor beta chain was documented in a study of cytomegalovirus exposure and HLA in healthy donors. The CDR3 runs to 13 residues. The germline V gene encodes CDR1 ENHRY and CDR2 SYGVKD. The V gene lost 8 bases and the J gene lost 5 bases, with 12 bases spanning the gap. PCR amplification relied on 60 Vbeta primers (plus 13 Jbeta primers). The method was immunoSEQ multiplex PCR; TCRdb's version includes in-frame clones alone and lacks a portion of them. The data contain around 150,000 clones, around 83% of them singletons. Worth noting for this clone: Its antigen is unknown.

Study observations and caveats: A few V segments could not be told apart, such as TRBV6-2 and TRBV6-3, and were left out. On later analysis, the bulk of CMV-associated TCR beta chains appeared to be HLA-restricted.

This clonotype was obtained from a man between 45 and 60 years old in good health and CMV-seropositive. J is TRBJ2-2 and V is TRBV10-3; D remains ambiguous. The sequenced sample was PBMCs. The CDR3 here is CAIPSRGTGELFF. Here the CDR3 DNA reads TGTGCCATCCCATCCCGAGGTACCGGGGAGCTGTTTTTT.